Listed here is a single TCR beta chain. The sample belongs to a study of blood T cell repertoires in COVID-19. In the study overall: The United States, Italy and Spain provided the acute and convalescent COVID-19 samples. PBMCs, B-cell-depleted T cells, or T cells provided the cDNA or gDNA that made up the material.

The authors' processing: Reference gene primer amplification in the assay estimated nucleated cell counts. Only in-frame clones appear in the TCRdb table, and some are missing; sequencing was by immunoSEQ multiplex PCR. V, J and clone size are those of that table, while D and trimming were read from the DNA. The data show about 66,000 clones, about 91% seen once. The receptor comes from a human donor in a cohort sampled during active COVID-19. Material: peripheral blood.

CDR3 residues: CASSLSMGAYSYEQYF. The CDR3 coding sequence is TGTGCCAGTAGTCTATCGATGGGGGCGTACTCCTACGAGCAGTACTTC. The J gene is TRBJ2-7, the V gene TRBV19, with a weak D call TRBD1 (6 bases). Per the germline V gene, CDR1 is LNHDA and CDR2 is SQIVND (reference sequence). CDR3 length: 16 residues. Trimming cost V 5 bases and J 0 bases, with 17 bases left between them.